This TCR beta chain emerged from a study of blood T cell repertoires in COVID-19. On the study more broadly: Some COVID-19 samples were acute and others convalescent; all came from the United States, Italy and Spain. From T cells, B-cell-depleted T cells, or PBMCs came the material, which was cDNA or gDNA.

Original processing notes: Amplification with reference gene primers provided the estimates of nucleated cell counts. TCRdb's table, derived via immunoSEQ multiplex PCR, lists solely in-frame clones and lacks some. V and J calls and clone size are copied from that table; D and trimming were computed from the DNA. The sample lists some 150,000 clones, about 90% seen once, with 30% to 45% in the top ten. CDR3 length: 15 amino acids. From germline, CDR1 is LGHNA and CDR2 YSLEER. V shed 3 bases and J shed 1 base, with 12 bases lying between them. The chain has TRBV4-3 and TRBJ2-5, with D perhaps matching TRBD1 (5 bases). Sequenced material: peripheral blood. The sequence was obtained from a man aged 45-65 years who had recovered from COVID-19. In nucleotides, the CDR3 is TGCGCCAGCAGCCACAACGGACAAGTCCAAGAGACCCAGTACTTC. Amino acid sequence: CASSHNGQVQETQYF.